One and the same sample provided the 26 T cell receptor beta chains below, sequenced in a study of T cells in Graves' hyperthyroidism and ophthalmopathy (dated by TCRdb to the late 2010s). Library prep was done by multiplex PCR. Sequenced on an Illumina HiSeq 2000. The TCR beta CDR3 regions were amplified from the RNA transcripts. A first-round RT-PCR of the TCR CDR3 used the HTBI primer set with the Qiagen OneStep RT-PCR kit. TCRdb's own reprocessing of the public reads used fastp at Q25 and MiXCR and kept productive beta chains. Rows matching on CDR3 protein sequence are summarized as one entry with the most common DNA and genes. Recorded for this sample are 500,000 to 600,000 distinct CDR3 sequences; about 45% of them occurred a single time. The ten biggest clones cover about 20% of the sample. Specimen: peripheral blood or thyroid tissue (not recorded which). Every receptor here comes from an adult woman with Graves' disease, either hyperthyroidism or ophthalmopathy (not recorded which).

This rearrangement joins TRBV10-3 to TRBJ2-2; possibly TRBD1 for D (6 bases). This CDR3 comprises 14 residues. Trimming left V 6 bases short and J 0 bases short, with 8 bases between. Germline CDR1 and CDR2: ENHRY and SYGVKD. The CDR3 DNA follows: TGTGCCATCAGGGACAGCGCGAACACCGGGGAGCTGTTTTTT. Its protein product is CAIRDSANTGELFF.

In regard to this clonotype: This may be a read error: a much more frequent sequence differs by one nucleotide. The CDR3 carries no conserved terminal phenylalanine or tryptophan, so it likely arises from a read error. The rearrangement links TRBV2 to TRBJ2-2; D remains ambiguous. Germline-derived CDR1 and CDR2 are SNHLY and FYNNEI. V lost 6 bases and J lost 8, with 16 bases in between. This CDR3 is built from 14 residues. The CDR3 loop is CASRRRLLQGELFS. The CDR3 nucleotides are TGTGCCAGCAGACGTCGACTCCTTCAGGGGGAGCTGTTTTCT.

J is TRBJ2-7 and V is TRBV29-1, with 7 bases aligning to TRBD2. This CDR3 contains 13 residues. Trimming at V came to 6 bases and at J to 5 bases, leaving 10 bases not matched to a gene. Germline loops: CDR1 SQVTM, CDR2 ANQGSEA. CDR3 sequence reads: CSVPERGQDEQYF. The CDR3 DNA is TGCAGCGTCCCCGAGCGGGGTCAGGACGAGCAGTACTTC.

The V call is TRBV7-3, the J call TRBJ2-5; 7 nucleotides align to TRBD1. Germline V gene data show CDR1 as SGHTA and CDR2 as FQGTGA. Trimming cost V 6 bases and J 5 bases; bases outside gene matches: 21. The CDR3 totals 18 residues. The CDR3 nucleotides are TGTGCCAGCAGACCAAGACAGGGATCTACGAACACCGGGGAGACCCAGTACTTC. Translated: CASRPRQGSTNTGETQYF.

This clonotype was counted ten times or more. Here the CDR3 DNA reads TGTGCCACCCATGCCCCTAACAACAGGGGAAATCAGCCCCAGCATTTT. This codes for CATHAPNNRGNQPQHF. The chain is built from TRBV24-1 and TRBJ1-5; 7 bases are a match to TRBD1. The CDR3 is 16 amino acids. CDR1 and CDR2 from the germline V gene are KGHDR and SFDVKD. After removal of 9 bases from V and 4 bases from J, the junction contained 14 bases not matched to a gene.

Many counts were recorded for this clonotype. The chain is built from TRBV7-9 and TRBJ2-7; D call uncertain. This CDR3 comprises 15 residues. Germline V gene sequence: CDR1 SEHNR, CDR2 FQNEAQ (reference sequence). The V gene lost 0 bases and the J gene lost 2 bases, with 11 bases spanning the gap. The CDR3 region is CASSLAGGATYEQYF. The CDR3 nucleotides are TGTGCCAGCAGCTTAGCTGGCGGAGCGACCTACGAGCAGTACTTC.

Only a few counts were recorded for this clonotype. V and J are TRBV7-2 and TRBJ2-7; 12 bases agree with TRBD1. The CDR3 runs 13 residues. After removal of 1 base from V and 12 bases from J, the junction contained 4 bases not matched to a gene. Germline V gives CDR1 SGHTA, CDR2 FQGNSA. The CDR3 protein is CASSLVGDRGPYF. Here the CDR3 DNA reads TGTGCCAGCAGCTTAGTCGGGGACAGGGGGCCGTACTTC.

Of note for this clonotype: A read error may produce the germline difference seen at one junction end. V usage is TRBV15 and J usage is TRBJ1-2, with D perhaps TRBD1 (5 bases). Germline-derived CDR1 and CDR2 are LNHNV and YYDKDF (reference sequence). The CDR3 is 15 residues long. In nucleotides, the CDR3 is TGTGCCACCAGCAGAGTAGCCGGGGCCGCCGGATCTGGGGGGTTT. This sequence encodes CATSRVAGAAGSGGF.

There are many counts of this clonotype. The chain links TRBV7-9 to TRBJ1-1; D is unresolved. Germline V gene lookup returns CDR1 SEHNR and CDR2 FQNEAQ (reference sequence). The CDR3 covers 12 residues. The germline V and J ends were trimmed by 4 bases and 5 bases, with 8 bases remaining between them. This chain's CDR3 is CASSYRGTEAFF. In nucleotides, the CDR3 is TGTGCCAGCAGCTACCGGGGTACTGAAGCTTTCTTT.

The chain employs TRBV15 and TRBJ1-1, with D unresolved. The V gene's germline CDR1 is LNHNV and CDR2 YYDKDF (reference sequence). The CDR3 consists of 15 residues. V was cut by 2 bases and J by 9 bases, with 19 bases left in between. The CDR3: CATSRSILEGRKAFF. In DNA, the CDR3 is TGTGCCACCAGCAGAAGTATTCTGGAAGGGCGAAAAGCTTTCTTT.

This clonotype occurred a few times. The chain employs TRBV10-1 and TRBJ2-7, with D unresolved. Germline V gene sequence: CDR1 WNHNN, CDR2 SYGVQD (reference sequence). Trimming pared 2 bases from V and 0 bases from J, leaving 8 bases between. CDR3 length equals 14 residues. CDR3 residues: CASSEQTGSYEQYF. The CDR3, as DNA: TGCGCCAGCAGTGAGCAGACTGGCTCCTACGAGCAGTACTTC.

This clonotype was seen many times. The CDR3 spells CSGSSTLQETQYF. Here the CDR3 DNA reads TGCAGTGGATCTAGCACTTTACAAGAGACCCAGTACTTC. J is TRBJ2-5 and V is TRBV20-1, with a possible D match to TRBD2 (5 bases). The CDR3 consists of 13 residues. Germline-derived CDR1 and CDR2 are DFQATT and SNEGSKA (reference sequence). Trimming shortened V by 7 bases and J by 2 bases, and 14 bases separated the two germline ends.

The chain joins TRBV10-3 to TRBJ2-5, with D uncertain. Trimming stripped 6 bases from V and 4 bases from J, with 12 bases between. Germline-derived CDR1 and CDR2 are ENHRY and SYGVKD. This CDR3 spans 13 amino acids. The CDR3: CAISQANGETQYF. The CDR3 bases are TGTGCCATCAGCCAGGCTAATGGAGAGACCCAGTACTTC.

Many counts were recorded for this clonotype. This chain links TRBV20-1 with TRBJ2-7; 9 bases are shared with TRBD1. The CDR3 extends over 15 amino acids. The germline V gene has CDR1 DFQATT and CDR2 SNEGSKA (reference sequence). V gave up 0 bases and J gave up 0 bases; unmatched junction bases: 3. The CDR3 region is CSARDRDRASYEQYF. CDR3 coding DNA: TGCAGTGCTAGAGACCGGGACAGGGCCTCCTACGAGCAGTACTTC.

This clonotype has just a few counts. The CDR3 end shows no conserved phenylalanine or tryptophan, and so a read error is likely. This rearrangement joins TRBV6-5 to TRBJ1-2; D is uncertain. V lost 4 bases to trimming and J lost 8 bases, with 14 bases between them. Germline lookup yields CDR1 MNHEY and CDR2 SVGAGI. The CDR3 consists of 13 residues. CDR3 loop: CASSSPIIGGYTS. The CDR3 coding sequence is TGTGCCAGCAGTTCCCCTATAATCGGCGGCTACACCTCC.

This chain uses TRBV20-1 with TRBJ1-2; the D gene is possibly TRBD1 (6 bases). Germline V CDR1 and CDR2: DFQATT, SNEGSKA (reference sequence). This CDR3 region has 14 residues. Trimming stripped 7 bases from V and 0 bases from J, with 15 bases between. CDR3 residues: CSVTGTKTNYGYTF. In DNA, the CDR3 is TGCAGTGTTACCGGGACAAAGACTAACTATGGCTACACCTTC.

This clonotype was found many times. The J gene is TRBJ2-6, the V gene TRBV20-1, with TRBD2 as a possible D gene (5 bases). V lost 1 base and J 0 bases, leaving 13 bases between the germline ends. The CDR3 has 17 residues. Per the germline V gene, CDR1 is DFQATT and CDR2 is SNEGSKA (reference sequence). This CDR3 is CSARGGHLHSGANVLTF. As DNA, the CDR3 is TGCAGTGCTAGAGGAGGGCACCTTCACTCTGGGGCCAACGTCCTGACTTTC.

The chain links TRBV2 to TRBJ2-5; D is ambiguous. Trimming left V 6 bases short and J 10 bases short, with 9 bases between. This CDR3 spans 10 amino acids. Germline CDR1 is SNHLY and CDR2 is FYNNEI. CDR3 region: CASSLSIQYF. In DNA, the CDR3 is TGTGCCAGCAGCCTGAGTATCCAGTACTTC.

This clonotype appeared many times. This chain links TRBV7-2 with TRBJ2-2; 8 positions match TRBD2. CDR1 is SGHTA and CDR2 is FQGNSA in the germline V gene. There are 16 residues in the CDR3. V lost 8 bases, J lost 3 bases, and 11 bases stayed unmatched. The CDR3 spells CASQNAGGFDTGELFF. The DNA for the CDR3 is TGTGCCAGCCAAAACGCGGGAGGTTTCGACACCGGGGAGCTGTTTTTT.

The chain uses TRBV11-2 and TRBJ2-7, with 11 bases fitting TRBD2. The CDR3 loop spans 18 amino acids. With 1 base clipped from V and 1 base from J, the junction kept 9 bases outside the gene matches. Germline V CDR1 and CDR2: SGHAT, FQNNGV. In DNA form, the CDR3 reads TGTGCCAGCAGCTTAGTCATCCCGGGACTAGCGGCTTCCTACGAGCAGTACTTC. Translating it yields CASSLVIPGLAASYEQYF.

The table lists this clonotype with many counts. V is TRBV9 and J is TRBJ1-3; weak D call: TRBD1 (6 bases). CDR3 length: 17 residues. V lost 0 bases, J lost 0 bases, and 13 bases lay in between. Per the germline V gene, CDR1 is SGDLS and CDR2 is YYNGEE. Here the CDR3 DNA reads TGTGCCAGCAGCGTAGCTGGGGGCCCGAGCTCTGGAAACACCATATATTTT. The encoded protein is CASSVAGGPSSGNTIYF.

The rearrangement links TRBV29-1 to TRBJ2-1; D unresolved. This CDR3 contains 12 residues. CDR1 is SQVTM and CDR2 is ANQGSEA in the germline V gene. Trimming took 5 bases from V and 4 from J, leaving 9 bases between them. CDR3 amino acids: CSVPRAYNEQFF. The DNA of the CDR3 is TGCAGCGTTCCCCGGGCTTACAATGAGCAGTTCTTC.

This clonotype was observed at least ten times. The rearrangement uses TRBV20-1 and TRBJ1-6, with 7 bases aligning to TRBD1. V was clipped by 3 bases and J by 10 bases; unmatched bases: 6. Germline V CDR1 and CDR2: DFQATT, SNEGSKA (reference sequence). This CDR3 region has 13 residues. The CDR3 is CSASSDRWSPLHF. The CDR3 nucleotides are TGCAGTGCTAGCTCGGACAGGTGGTCACCCCTCCACTTT.

This clonotype was recorded many times. The V call is TRBV2, the J call TRBJ1-1, with D possibly TRBD1 on 5 matching bases. Trimming shortened V by 3 bases and J by 4 bases, and 6 bases separated the two germline ends. This CDR3 region has 12 residues. The germline V gene has CDR1 SNHLY and CDR2 FYNNEI. The CDR3 reads CASSEGVTEAFF. CDR3 in DNA: TGTGCCAGCAGTGAGGGGGTCACTGAAGCTTTCTTT.

This clonotype was seen repeatedly, ten times or more. The chain has TRBV6-5 and TRBJ1-5, with 8 bases matching TRBD1. The ends lost 6 bases at V and 7 bases at J; junction bases unmatched: 8. This CDR3 comprises 14 residues. Germline V gives CDR1 MNHEY, CDR2 SVGAGI. The DNA for the CDR3 is TGTGCCAGCAGCAGACAGGGGAGGGGGCAGCCCCAGCATTTT. Its translation: CASSRQGRGQPQHF.

This clonotype was recorded only once. The chain combines TRBV2 with TRBJ2-7; D is perhaps TRBD2 (6 bases). The CDR3 sequence is 12 residues long. Deletions cut 11 bases from V and 7 bases from J, with 18 bases between. Germline V gene lookup returns CDR1 SNHLY and CDR2 FYNNEI. CDR3: CAGQRGAQEQYF. The CDR3 DNA is TGTGCCGGACAACGCGGGGCCCAAGAGCAGTACTTC.